The 3 T cell receptor beta chains below come from one sample, sequenced in a study of T-cell reconstitution after alpha-beta-depleted transplantation in children. A TCRbeta library incorporating unique molecular identifiers was prepared. Using its own MiXCR run on the PCR reads, TCRdb lists one record per CDR3 protein. The sample holds 90,000 to 150,000 distinct CDR3 sequences, around 23% seen once. Sequences were derived from PBMCs, mostly from graft donor cells, sampled 180 days after TCRalphabeta/CD19-depleted stem cell transplant. These receptors were taken from a male patient between 2 and 10 years old who had a stem cell transplant for chronic granulomatous disease, so the T cells may come from the graft donor.

The chain links TRBV12-3 or TRBV12-4 to TRBJ2-2; D assignment may be TRBD1 or TRBD2 (5 bases each). CDR3 size: 14 residues. V lost 7 bases to trimming and J lost 2 bases, with 11 bases between them. DNA of the CDR3: TGTGCCAGCATCTGGGGGATTAACACCGGGGAGCTGTTTTTT. It yields the protein CASIWGINTGELFF.

This clonotype has more than one count but fewer than ten. This chain uses TRBV12-3 or TRBV12-4 with TRBJ2-1; a possible D gene is TRBD1 (6 bases). V was clipped by 4 bases and J by 5 bases, with 18 bases between them. This CDR3 has 16 amino acids. This CDR3 reads CASSWPNRVPNNEQFF. In DNA, the CDR3 is TGTGCCAGCAGTTGGCCGAACAGGGTGCCCAACAATGAGCAGTTCTTC.

On this clonotype: Just one base apart from a much larger clone, this may be a read error. This CDR3 is CSARHTGRSDAFF. CDR3 bases: TGCAGTGCTAGGCACACTGGAAGGTCAGACGCTTTCTTT. The gene calls are TRBV20-1 and TRBJ1-1; D is unclear. V lost 3 bases to trimming and J lost 11 bases, with 19 bases between them. The CDR3 totals 13 residues. CDR1 and CDR2 from the germline V gene are DFQATT and SNEGSKA (reference sequence).